The next 18 T cell receptor beta chains were all read from a single sample in a study of CD8+ T cells in alopecia areata. RNA extraction and reverse transcription yielded cDNA as sequencing template. Sequenced by immunoSEQ multiplex PCR; TCRdb stores in-frame clones only, minus some. The sample holds 40,000 to 50,000 clones, about three fifths seen once. As to treatment: oral pan-JAK inhibitor, 5-10 mg twice daily. Sample: CD8+ T cells sorted from blood, taken at week 4, from a patient treated with tofacitinib. Receptors originate from a human donor with alopecia areata.

The chain combines TRBV13 with TRBJ2-3; D is ambiguous. This CDR3 region has 13 residues. Germline CDR1 reads PRHDT; CDR2 reads FYEKMQ (reference sequence). V lost 5 bases and J lost 4, with 10 bases in between. CDR3 sequence (DNA): TGTGCCAGCAGCCGAAACTTAGCAGATACGCAGTATTTT. Amino acid sequence: CASSRNLADTQYF.

This clone was seen a few times. This chain joins TRBV29-1 and TRBJ2-7, with D possibly called TRBD1 or TRBD2 (5 bases each). CDR1 and CDR2 from the germline V gene are SQVTM and ANQGSEA. Between the trimmed V and J ends, which lost 0 bases and 2 bases, there was a span of 11 bases. The CDR3 is made up of 14 amino acids. The CDR3 nucleotides are TGCAGCGTTGAAGATCGGGACGGACCCTACGAGCAGTACTTC. Its protein product is CSVEDRDGPYEQYF.

A single count supports this clone. The rearrangement links TRBV27 to TRBJ1-2; D is possibly TRBD1 (6 bases). Trimming stripped 8 bases from V and 9 bases from J, with 13 bases between. CDR1 is MNHEY, CDR2 SMNVEV, per germline (reference sequence). This CDR3 is 11 amino acids long. Here the CDR3 reads CASGIGGRYTF. CDR3 DNA sequence: TGTGCCAGCGGAATTGGGGGCCGCTACACCTTC.

V and J are TRBV29-1 and TRBJ1-2, with 8 positions matching TRBD1. The length of the CDR3 is 13 residues. Losses at the gene ends were 5 bases for V and 4 bases for J; bases not matched to a gene: 6. Germline values: CDR1 SQVTM, CDR2 ANQGSEA. For the CDR3, the DNA is TGCAGCGTTAGAGGACAGGGCGGCTATGGCTACACCTTC. This gives the protein CSVRGQGGYGYTF.

The chain uses TRBV5-1 and TRBJ2-3, with 10 nucleotides matching TRBD2. In germline, CDR1 is SGHRS, CDR2 YFSETQ. V was pared by 5 bases and J by 6 bases, with 12 bases of the junction left unmatched. This CDR3 has 16 amino acids. The CDR3 loop is CASSSAGLASFDTQYF. CDR3 bases: TGCGCCAGCAGTTCCGCGGGACTAGCGTCATTCGATACGCAGTATTTT.

This chain connects TRBV6-5 to TRBJ1-1, with unresolved D. V was cut by 6 bases and J by 0 bases, with 8 bases left in between. CDR1 is MNHEY, CDR2 SVGAGI, per germline. The CDR3 spans 13 residues. CDR3 protein: CASSTGMNTEAFF. The DNA for the CDR3 is TGTGCCAGCAGCACCGGGATGAACACTGAAGCTTTCTTT.

This clone appeared a few times. This chain joins TRBV4-3 and TRBJ1-4; D uncertain. The V gene lost 1 base and the J gene lost 7 bases, with 10 bases spanning the gap. Germline V gene sequence: CDR1 LGHNA, CDR2 YSLEER. The length of the CDR3 is 14 residues. The CDR3 coding sequence is TGCGCCAGCAGCCAAGGGGAGGGCGGTGAAAAACTGTTTTTT. This encodes CASSQGEGGEKLFF.

This rearrangement joins TRBV15 to TRBJ2-1; 10 bases are shared with TRBD1. This CDR3 is built from 14 residues. The junction had 6 bases not matched to a gene; V was cut back by 4 bases and J by 9 bases. Germline CDR1 is LNHNV and CDR2 is YYDKDF (reference sequence). This CDR3 is CATSTDRGSVEQFF. CDR3 sequence (DNA): TGTGCCACCAGCACGGACAGGGGGAGTGTTGAGCAGTTCTTC.

The chain couples TRBV4-1 to TRBJ2-1; the match to TRBD2 covers 12 bases. The CDR3 spans 15 residues. CDR1 and CDR2 (germline): MGHRA, YSYEKL. The V segment lost 5 bases and the J segment 2 bases; nucleotides outside the gene matches: 1. CDR3 nucleotides: TGCGCCAGCAGCTCTAGCGGGGGGGCCTACAATGAGCAGTTCTTC. As protein: CASSSSGGAYNEQFF.

This chain uses TRBV4-3 with TRBJ2-5; D remains ambiguous. Trimming cost V 0 bases and J 5 bases, with 10 bases left between them. Germline V gene lookup returns CDR1 LGHNA and CDR2 YSLEER. This CDR3 has 14 amino acids. The CDR3 spells CASSQDPLGETQYF. CDR3 nucleotides: TGCGCCAGCAGCCAAGACCCGTTGGGGGAGACCCAGTACTTC.

The chain links TRBV6-1 to TRBJ2-3; no reliable D call. The CDR3 runs 15 residues. Per germline, CDR1 MNHNS and CDR2 SASEGT. The V and J ends lost 1 base and 0 bases respectively, with 8 bases between them. For the CDR3, the DNA is TGTGCCAGCAGTGAAGGCGCAGCCAGCACAGATACGCAGTATTTT. Its translation is CASSEGAASTDTQYF.

J is TRBJ1-2 and V is TRBV29-1; D might be TRBD1 (6 bases). The CDR3 covers 12 residues. Trimming removed 5 bases from V and 8 bases from J, with 15 bases in between. Germline loops: CDR1 SQVTM, CDR2 ANQGSEA. CDR3 coding DNA: TGCAGCGTTCGCACAGGGACGAGCGGCTACACCTTC. Its translation: CSVRTGTSGYTF.

This clone appeared once. The genes are TRBV9 and TRBJ1-6, with a tentative D call TRBD1 (5 bases). The CDR3 consists of 16 residues. Per germline, CDR1 SGDLS and CDR2 YYNGEE. The germline V and J ends were trimmed by 4 bases and 10 bases, with 21 bases remaining between them. CDR3 in DNA: TGTGCCAGCAGCCCCAGTTCCGGGGGAATAGGCTCACCCCTCCACTTT. Translated: CASSPSSGGIGSPLHF.

The DNA for the CDR3 is TGTGCCTGGAGTCCGCGGGGCCGGGGGGCCAACGTCCTGACTTTC. This encodes CAWSPRGRGANVLTF. J is TRBJ2-6 and V is TRBV30; D might be TRBD2 (6 bases). Deletions cut 2 bases from V and 4 bases from J, with 12 bases between. This CDR3 region has 15 residues. Per the germline V gene, CDR1 is GTSNPN and CDR2 is SVGIG (reference sequence).

The rearrangement uses TRBV7-9 and TRBJ1-1; 8 bases are shared with TRBD1. Germline-derived CDR1 and CDR2 are SEHNR and FQNEAQ (reference sequence). Trimming at V came to 7 bases and at J to 6 bases, leaving 7 bases not matched to a gene. This CDR3 contains 13 residues. For the CDR3, the DNA is TGTGCCAGCACTACCCAGGGGGCGGCTGAAGCTTTCTTT. Protein sequence: CASTTQGAAEAFF.

The chain carries TRBV7-7 and TRBJ2-3; no reliable D call. The V end was cut by 1 base, the J end by 1 base, with 6 bases between. Per germline, CDR1 SSHAT and CDR2 FNYEAQ (reference sequence). The CDR3 length is 14 residues. The CDR3 region is CASSLDSGTDTQYF. CDR3 DNA sequence: TGTGCCAGCAGCTTAGATTCGGGCACAGATACGCAGTATTTT.

This chain links TRBV15 with TRBJ2-1; D may match TRBD1 or TRBD2 (5 bases each). Trimming took off 4 bases at V and 8 bases at J, with 9 bases between the two ends. CDR1 is LNHNV and CDR2 is YYDKDF in the germline V gene (reference sequence). CDR3 length equals 12 residues. CDR3 region: CATSTLGDEQFF. CDR3 sequence (DNA): TGTGCCACCAGCACCCTGGGGGATGAGCAGTTCTTC.

The chain links TRBV27 to TRBJ1-2; no firm D call. The CDR3 contains 13 residues. Between the trimmed V and J ends, which lost 3 bases and 2 bases, there was a span of 7 bases. CDR1 is MNHEY and CDR2 is SMNVEV in the germline V gene (reference sequence). In DNA form, the CDR3 reads TGTGCCAGCAGTTTGGAGGTGAACTATGGCTACACCTTC. This codes for CASSLEVNYGYTF.